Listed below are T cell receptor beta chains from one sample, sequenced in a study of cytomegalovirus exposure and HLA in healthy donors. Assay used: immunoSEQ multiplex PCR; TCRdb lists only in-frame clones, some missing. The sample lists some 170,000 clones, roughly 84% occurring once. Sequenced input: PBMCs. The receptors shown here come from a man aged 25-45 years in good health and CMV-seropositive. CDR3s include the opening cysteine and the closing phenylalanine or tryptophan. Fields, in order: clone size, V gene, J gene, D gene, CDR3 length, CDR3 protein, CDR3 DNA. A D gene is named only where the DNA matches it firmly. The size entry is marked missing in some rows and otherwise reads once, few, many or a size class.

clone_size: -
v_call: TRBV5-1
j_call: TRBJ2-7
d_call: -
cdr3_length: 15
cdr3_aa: CASSWGKYRDHEQYF
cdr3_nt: TGCGCCAGCAGCTGGGGGAAGTACAGGGACCACGAGCAGTACTTC

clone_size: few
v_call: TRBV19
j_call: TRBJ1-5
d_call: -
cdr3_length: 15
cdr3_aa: CASSRRGGGFGPQHF
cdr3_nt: TGTGCCAGTAGTCGTCGAGGCGGCGGCTTCGGACCCCAGCATTTT

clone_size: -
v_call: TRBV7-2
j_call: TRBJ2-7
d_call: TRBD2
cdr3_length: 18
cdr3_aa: CASSLGSSKRGSSYEQYF
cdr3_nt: TGTGCCAGCAGCTTAGGAAGTTCAAAGCGGGGAAGTTCCTACGAGCAGTACTTC

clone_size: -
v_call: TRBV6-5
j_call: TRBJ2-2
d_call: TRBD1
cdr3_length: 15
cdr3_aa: CASSYYQGDTGELFF
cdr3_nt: TGTGCCAGCAGTTACTACCAGGGGGATACCGGGGAGCTGTTTTTT

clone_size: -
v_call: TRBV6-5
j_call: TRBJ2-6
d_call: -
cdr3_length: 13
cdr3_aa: CASSLAGANVLTF
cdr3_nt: TGTGCCAGCAGCCTCGCTGGGGCCAACGTCCTGACTTTC

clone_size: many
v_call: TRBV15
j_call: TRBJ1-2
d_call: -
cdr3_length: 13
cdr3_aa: CATSRGPLGGYTF
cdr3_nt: TGTGCCACCAGCAGAGGCCCCCTCGGGGGCTACACCTTC

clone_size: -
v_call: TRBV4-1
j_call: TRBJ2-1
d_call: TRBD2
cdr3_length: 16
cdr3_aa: CASSQPLAGAANEQFF
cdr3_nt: TGCGCCAGCAGCCAGCCGTTAGCGGGAGCGGCCAATGAGCAGTTCTTC

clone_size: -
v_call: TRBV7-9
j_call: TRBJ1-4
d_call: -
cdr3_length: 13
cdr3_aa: CASSLRVNEKLFF
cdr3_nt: TGTGCCAGCAGCTTACGGGTTAATGAAAAACTGTTTTTT

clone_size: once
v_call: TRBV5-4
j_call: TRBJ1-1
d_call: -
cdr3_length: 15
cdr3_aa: CASSQRDTFGTEAFF
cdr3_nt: TGTGCCAGCAGCCAGCGGGACACCTTCGGCACTGAAGCTTTCTTT

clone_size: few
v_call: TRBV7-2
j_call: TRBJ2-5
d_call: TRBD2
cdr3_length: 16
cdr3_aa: CASSLGLAGSGETQYF
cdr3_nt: TGTGCCAGCAGCTTAGGGCTAGCGGGGTCGGGAGAGACCCAGTACTTC

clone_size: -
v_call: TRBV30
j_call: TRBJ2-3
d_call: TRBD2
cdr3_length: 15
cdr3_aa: CAWSEASGSTDTQYF
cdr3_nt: TGTGCCTGGAGTGAGGCTAGCGGGAGCACAGATACGCAGTATTTT

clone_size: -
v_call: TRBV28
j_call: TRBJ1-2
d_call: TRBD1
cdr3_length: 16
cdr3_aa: CASTRWGRGQVSGYTF
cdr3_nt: TGTGCCAGCACCCGATGGGGAAGGGGACAGGTGTCTGGCTACACCTTC

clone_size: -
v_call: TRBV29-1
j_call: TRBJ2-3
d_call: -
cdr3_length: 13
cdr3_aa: CSVAAGLTDTQYF
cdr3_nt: TGCAGCGTTGCGGCAGGCCTCACAGATACGCAGTATTTT

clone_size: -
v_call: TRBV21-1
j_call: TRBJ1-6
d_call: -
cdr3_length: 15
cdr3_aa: CASSSVGSRVSPLHF
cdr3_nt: TGTGCCAGCAGCAGCGTCGGCAGTCGGGTTTCACCCCTCCACTTT

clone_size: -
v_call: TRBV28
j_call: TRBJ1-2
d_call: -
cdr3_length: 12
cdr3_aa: CASSPGNYGYTF
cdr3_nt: TGTGCCAGCAGCCCGGGGAACTATGGCTACACCTTC

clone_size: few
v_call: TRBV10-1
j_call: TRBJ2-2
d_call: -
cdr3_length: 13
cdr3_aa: CASSESGSGELFF
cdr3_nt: TGCGCCAGCAGTGAGTCGGGCTCCGGGGAGCTGTTTTTT

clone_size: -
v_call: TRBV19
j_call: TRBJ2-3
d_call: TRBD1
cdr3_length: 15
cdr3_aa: CASTRDRGRPDTQYF
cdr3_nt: TGTGCCAGTACCCGGGACAGGGGGCGACCTGATACGCAGTATTTT

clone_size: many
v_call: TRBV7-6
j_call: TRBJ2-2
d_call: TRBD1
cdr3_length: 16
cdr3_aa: CASSLNPTGGYGELFF
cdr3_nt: TGTGCCAGCAGCTTAAATCCCACAGGGGGTTACGGGGAGCTGTTTTTT

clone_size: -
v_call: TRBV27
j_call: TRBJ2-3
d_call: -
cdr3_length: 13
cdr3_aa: CASRGRDTDTQYF
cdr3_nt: TGTGCCAGCAGGGGCCGCGACACAGATACGCAGTATTTT

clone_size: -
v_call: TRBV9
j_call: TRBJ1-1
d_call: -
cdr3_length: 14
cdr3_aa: CASSVGGGKTEAFF
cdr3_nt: TGTGCCAGCAGCGTAGGTGGAGGGAAGACTGAAGCTTTCTTT

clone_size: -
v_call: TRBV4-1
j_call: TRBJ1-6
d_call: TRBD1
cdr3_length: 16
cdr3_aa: CASSQVTGGINSPLHF
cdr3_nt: TGCGCCAGCAGCCAAGTCACAGGGGGCATTAATTCACCCCTCCACTTT

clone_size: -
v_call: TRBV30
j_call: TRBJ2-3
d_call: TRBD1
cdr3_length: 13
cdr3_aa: CAWKTGPTDTQYF
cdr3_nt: TGTGCCTGGAAGACAGGGCCCACAGATACGCAGTATTTT

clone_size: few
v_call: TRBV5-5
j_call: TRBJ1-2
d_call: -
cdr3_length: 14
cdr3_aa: CASSLTAGENGYTF
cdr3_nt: TGTGCCAGCAGCTTGACCGCAGGGGAGAATGGCTACACCTTC

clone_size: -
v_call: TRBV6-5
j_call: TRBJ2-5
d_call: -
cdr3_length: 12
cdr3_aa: CASFGGEETQYF
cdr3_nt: TGTGCCAGTTTTGGCGGGGAGGAGACCCAGTACTTC

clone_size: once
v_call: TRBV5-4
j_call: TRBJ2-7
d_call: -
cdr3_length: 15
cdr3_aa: CASSLDRPPSYEQYF
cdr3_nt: TGTGCCAGCAGCTTAGACAGGCCACCCTCCTACGAGCAGTACTTC

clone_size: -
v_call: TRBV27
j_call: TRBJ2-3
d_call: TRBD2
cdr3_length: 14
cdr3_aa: CASSSLAVSDTQYF
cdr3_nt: TGTGCCAGCAGTTCCCTAGCGGTCTCAGATACGCAGTATTTT

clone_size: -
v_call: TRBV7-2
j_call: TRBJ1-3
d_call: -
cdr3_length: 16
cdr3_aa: CASSLQPGLAGNTIYF
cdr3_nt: TGTGCCAGCAGCTTACAACCAGGCCTAGCCGGAAACACCATATATTTT

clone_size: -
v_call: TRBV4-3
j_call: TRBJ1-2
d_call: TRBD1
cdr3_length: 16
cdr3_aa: CASSQDFQGANYGYTF
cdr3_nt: TGCGCCAGCAGCCAAGATTTTCAGGGGGCCAACTATGGCTACACCTTC

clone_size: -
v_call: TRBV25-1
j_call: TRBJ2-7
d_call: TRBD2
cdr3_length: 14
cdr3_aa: CASSEVGRVHEQYF
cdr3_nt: TGTGCCAGCAGTGAAGTTGGGAGGGTCCACGAGCAGTACTTC

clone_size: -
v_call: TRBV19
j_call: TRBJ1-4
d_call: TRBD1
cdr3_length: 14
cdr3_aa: CASIPGTGREKLFF
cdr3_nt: TGTGCCAGTATCCCCGGGACAGGGAGGGAAAAACTGTTTTTT

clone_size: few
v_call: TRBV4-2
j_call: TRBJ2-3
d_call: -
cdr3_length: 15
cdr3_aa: CASTHSRTARDTQYF
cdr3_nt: TGTGCCAGCACCCATTCCCGGACAGCCCGAGATACGCAGTATTTT

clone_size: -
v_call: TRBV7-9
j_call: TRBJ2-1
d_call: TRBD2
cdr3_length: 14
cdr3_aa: CASSLLREGREQFF
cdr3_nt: TGTGCCAGCAGCTTACTGCGGGAGGGCCGGGAGCAGTTCTTC

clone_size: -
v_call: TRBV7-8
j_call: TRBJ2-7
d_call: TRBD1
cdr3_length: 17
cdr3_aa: CASSSARGQGGSYEQYF
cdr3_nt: TGTGCCAGCAGCTCGGCGCGCGGACAGGGGGGCTCCTACGAGCAGTACTTC

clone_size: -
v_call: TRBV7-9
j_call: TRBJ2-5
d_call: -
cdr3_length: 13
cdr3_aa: CASSRDSQETQYF
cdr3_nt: TGTGCCAGCAGTCGGGACTCACAAGAGACCCAGTACTTC

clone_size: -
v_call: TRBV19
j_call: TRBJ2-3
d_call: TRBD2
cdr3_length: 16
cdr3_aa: CASSGFSGGPTDTQYF
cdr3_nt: TGTGCCAGTTCAGGGTTCTCGGGGGGGCCCACAGATACGCAGTATTTT

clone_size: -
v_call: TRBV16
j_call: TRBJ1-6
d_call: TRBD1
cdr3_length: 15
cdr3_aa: CASSQSTGFVSPLHF
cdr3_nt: TGTGCCAGCAGCCAATCGACAGGGTTCGTCTCACCCCTCCACTTT

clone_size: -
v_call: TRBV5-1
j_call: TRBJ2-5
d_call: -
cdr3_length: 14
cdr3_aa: CASRQTSSQETQYF
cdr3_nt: TGCGCCAGCAGGCAGACTAGTTCGCAAGAGACCCAGTACTTC

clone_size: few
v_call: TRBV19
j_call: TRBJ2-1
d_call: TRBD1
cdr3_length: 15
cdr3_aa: CASSAGQGSYNEQFF
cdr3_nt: TGTGCCAGTAGTGCCGGACAGGGCTCCTACAATGAGCAGTTCTTC

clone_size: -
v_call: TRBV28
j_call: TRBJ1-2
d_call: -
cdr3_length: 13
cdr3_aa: CASTPEGHYGYTF
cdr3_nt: TGTGCCAGCACCCCGGAGGGTCACTATGGCTACACCTTC

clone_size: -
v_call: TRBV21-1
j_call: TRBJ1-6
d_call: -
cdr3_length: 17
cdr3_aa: CASSSERDSSYNSPLHF
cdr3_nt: TGTGCCAGCAGCAGCGAACGGGACAGCTCCTATAATTCACCCCTCCACTTT

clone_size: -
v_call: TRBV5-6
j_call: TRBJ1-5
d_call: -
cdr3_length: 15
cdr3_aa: CASSLSPDSNQPQHF
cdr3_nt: TGTGCCAGCAGCTTGTCTCCAGATAGCAATCAGCCCCAGCATTTT

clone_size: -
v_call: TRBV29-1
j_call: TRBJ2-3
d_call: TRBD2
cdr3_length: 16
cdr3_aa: CSVEAKGAGGPDTQYF
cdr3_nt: TGCAGCGTTGAAGCTAAAGGAGCGGGAGGGCCAGATACGCAGTATTTT

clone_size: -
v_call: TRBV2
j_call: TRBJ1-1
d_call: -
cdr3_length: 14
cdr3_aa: CASRVLRGNTEAFF
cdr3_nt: TGTGCCAGCAGGGTCCTTCGAGGGAACACTGAAGCTTTCTTT

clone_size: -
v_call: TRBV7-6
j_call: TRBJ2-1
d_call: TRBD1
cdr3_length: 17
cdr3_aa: CASSLRGQLSSYNEQFF
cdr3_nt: TGTGCCAGCAGCTTAAGGGGGCAGTTGAGCTCCTACAATGAGCAGTTCTTC

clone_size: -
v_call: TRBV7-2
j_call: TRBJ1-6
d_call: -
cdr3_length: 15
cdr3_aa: CASSLRQSDNSPLHF
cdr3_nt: TGTGCCAGCAGCCTAAGACAGTCTGATAATTCACCCCTCCACTTT

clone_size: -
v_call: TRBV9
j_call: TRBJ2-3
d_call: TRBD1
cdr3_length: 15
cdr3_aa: CASSVWTGDTDTQYF
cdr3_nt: TGTGCCAGCAGCGTCTGGACAGGGGATACAGATACGCAGTATTTT

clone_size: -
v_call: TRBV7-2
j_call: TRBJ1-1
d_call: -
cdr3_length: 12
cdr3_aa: CASSLAGAEAFF
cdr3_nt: TGTGCCAGCAGCTTAGCAGGGGCTGAAGCTTTCTTT

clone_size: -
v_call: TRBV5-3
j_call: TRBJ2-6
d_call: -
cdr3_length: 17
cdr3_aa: CARSLKEDCSGANVLTF
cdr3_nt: TGTGCCAGAAGCTTGAAGGAGGATTGCTCTGGGGCCAACGTCCTGACTTTC